The 27 T cell receptor beta chains listed next were all sequenced from one sample in a study of T-cell reconstitution after alpha-beta-depleted transplantation in children. The TCRbeta library was prepared with unique molecular identifiers. Via MiXCR, TCRdb re-called the PCR reads, giving one row per CDR3 protein. The data hold 200,000 to 250,000 distinct CDR3 sequences, with roughly 6.6% observed a single time. The input for sequencing was PBMCs, taken before TCRalphabeta/CD19-depleted stem cell transplant. The receptors shown here come from a boy under 10 years old with acute lymphoblastic leukemia, due to receive a stem cell transplant.

This clonotype has only a few counts. The chain uses TRBV20-1 and TRBJ2-1, with D possibly matching TRBD2 (5 bases). Deletions cut 5 bases from V and 4 bases from J, with 24 bases between. CDR1 and CDR2 (germline): DFQATT, SNEGSKA (reference sequence). The CDR3 loop spans 17 amino acids. CDR3 amino acids: CSAFSPASGSLYNEQFF. In DNA form, the CDR3 reads TGCAGTGCTTTTTCACCTGCATCGGGGTCTTTATACAATGAGCAGTTCTTC.

In its sample, this clonotype was seen many times. This chain links TRBV27 with TRBJ1-2; D call uncertain. CDR1 is MNHEY and CDR2 is SMNVEV in the germline V gene (reference sequence). Trimming took 4 bases from V and 6 from J, leaving 6 bases between them. This CDR3 contains 11 residues. The CDR3 sequence is CASSSLDGYTF. As DNA, the CDR3 is TGTGCCAGCAGTTCCCTGGATGGCTACACCTTC.

A few counts support this clonotype. The chain uses TRBV5-6 and TRBJ2-2; no definite D call. The CDR3 length is 14 residues. V shed 1 base and J shed 6 bases, with 10 bases lying between them. Germline V gives CDR1 SGHDT, CDR2 YYEEEE. CDR3 amino acids: CASSLSGKPGELFF. The CDR3 DNA follows: TGTGCCAGCAGCTTGAGTGGGAAGCCCGGGGAGCTGTTTTTT.

At least ten counts were recorded for this clonotype. The genes are TRBV10-3 and TRBJ2-6; 8 bases match TRBD2. In germline, CDR1 is ENHRY, CDR2 SYGVKD. J lost 6 bases, V lost 5 bases, and 12 bases had no gene match. The CDR3 runs 17 residues. CDR3 in amino acids: CAISSSGTREEANVLTF. In DNA form, the CDR3 reads TGTGCCATCAGTTCTTCCGGGACGCGGGAGGAGGCCAACGTCCTGACTTTC.

This clonotype was found many times. The chain combines TRBV28 with TRBJ2-3; the D is unclear. The CDR3 consists of 14 residues. Trimming removed 1 base from V and 2 bases from J, with 7 bases in between. Germline CDR1 is MDHEN and CDR2 is SYDVKM. The chain's CDR3 is CASSLSGTTDTQYF. The CDR3 nucleotides are TGTGCCAGCAGTTTATCGGGCACCACAGATACGCAGTATTTT.

The sample holds many counts of this clonotype. The chain recombines TRBV3-1 with TRBJ1-5; no clear D gene. The ends were cut back, 0 bases at V and 1 base at J, with 4 bases in the middle. Germline V gene data show CDR1 as LGHDT and CDR2 as YNNKEL (reference sequence). The CDR3 loop spans 14 amino acids. CDR3 nucleotide sequence: TGTGCCAGCAGCCAAGAACAGAGCAATCAGCCCCAGCATTTT. It specifies CASSQEQSNQPQHF. Combining the CDR3 with reference TRBV3-1 and TRBJ1-5 gives the whole variable domain DTAVSQTPKYLVTQMGNDKSIKCEQNLGHDTMYWYKQDSKKFLKIMFSYNNKELIINETVPNRFSPKSPDKAHLNLHINSLELGDSAVYFCASSQEQSNQPQHFGDGTRLSIL.

This clonotype was detected ten times or more. The rearrangement joins TRBV12-3 or TRBV12-4 to TRBJ2-7; TRBD1 matches at 7 bases. The CDR3 sequence is 13 residues long. Trimming removed 5 bases from V and 5 bases from J; junction bases left unmatched: 6. CDR3 sequence reads: CASSRDSADEQYF. CDR3 coding DNA: TGTGCCAGCAGTCGGGACAGTGCCGACGAGCAGTACTTC.

This clonotype was detected ten times or more. V usage is TRBV14 and J usage is TRBJ2-7; possible D gene TRBD1, 7 bases. The V end lost 4 bases, the J end lost 1 base, and 17 bases lay between the germline ends. The germline V gene has CDR1 SGHDN and CDR2 FVKESK. The CDR3 length is 16 residues. The CDR3 DNA sequence: TGTGCCAGCAGCCCCCTTGCGGGACAGCAATCCTACGAGCAGTACTTC. Its translation: CASSPLAGQQSYEQYF.

The chain has TRBV7-2 and TRBJ2-2; 10 nucleotides match TRBD2. CDR3 size: 16 residues. V lost 2 bases to trimming and J lost 4 bases; unmatched junction nucleotides: 4. In germline, CDR1 is SGHTA, CDR2 FQGNSA. The CDR3 bases are TGTGCCAGCAGCTTAAGCCTAGCGGGAGTCACCGGGGAGCTGTTTTTT. It encodes CASSLSLAGVTGELFF.

With regard to this clonotype: This may stem from a read error, because a much larger clone lies one nucleotide away. V gene TRBV28 combines with J gene TRBJ2-1; D is unresolved. This CDR3 contains 13 residues. Looked up from germline, CDR1 is MDHEN and CDR2 is SYDVKM. The CDR3 bases are TGTGCCAGCAGTTCCAACTCCTACAATCAGCAGTTCTTC. Translated, it gives CASSSNSYNQQFF. The full variable domain, its missing parts supplied by reference TRBV28 and TRBJ2-1, is DVKVTQSSRYLVKRTGEKVFLECVQDMDHENMFWYRQDPGLGLRLIYFSYDVKMKEKGDIPEGYSVSREKKERFSLILESASTNQTSMYLCASSSNSYNQQFFGPGTRLTVL.

This clonotype was detected ten times or more. The chain links TRBV28 to TRBJ2-1, with 10 nucleotides matching TRBD1. Germline loops: CDR1 MDHEN, CDR2 SYDVKM. Trimming cost V 5 bases and J 3 bases; bases outside gene matches: 19. The CDR3 runs 20 residues. CDR3 sequence: CASSPWTGGRELSRYNEQFF. The DNA of the CDR3 is TGTGCCAGCAGTCCCTGGACAGGGGGACGGGAGTTGTCTCGCTACAATGAGCAGTTCTTC.

This clonotype was picked up many times. V is TRBV29-1 and J is TRBJ1-2; no clear D. Trimming took off 0 bases at V and 4 bases at J, with 15 bases between the two ends. CDR1 SQVTM and CDR2 ANQGSEA come from the germline V gene. The CDR3 spans 15 residues. CDR3 residues: CSVEDLEQRLYGYTF. DNA for the CDR3: TGCAGCGTTGAAGATCTGGAACAACGGCTCTATGGCTACACCTTC. The full variable domain, rest sourced from reference TRBV29-1 and TRBJ1-2, is SAVISQKPSRDICQRGTSLTIQCQVDSQVTMMFWYRQQPGQSLTLIATANQGSEATYESGFVIDKFPISRPNLTFSTLTVSNMSPEDSSIYLCSVEDLEQRLYGYTFGSGTRLTVV.

This clonotype was seen many times. The chain couples TRBV9 to TRBJ2-1, with D possibly TRBD2 on 6 matching bases. Trimming shortened V by 4 bases and J by 3 bases, and 17 bases separated the two germline ends. The CDR3 length is 16 residues. Germline lookup yields CDR1 SGDLS and CDR2 YYNGEE. CDR3 sequence: CASSLSGLSDYNEQFF. The CDR3 DNA is TGTGCCAGCAGCCTAAGCGGGCTCTCCGACTACAATGAGCAGTTCTTC.

This clonotype was detected ten times or more. V usage is TRBV6-2 or TRBV6-3 and J usage is TRBJ2-2; possible D gene TRBD1, 6 bases. CDR1 and CDR2 (germline): MNHEY, SVGEGT. Deletions cut 6 bases from V and 1 base from J, with 12 bases between. The CDR3 is made up of 15 amino acids. The CDR3 is CASSRDNQNTGELFF. The DNA of the CDR3 is TGTGCCAGCAGCCGGGACAACCAGAACACCGGGGAGCTGTTTTTT.

This clonotype has a count of ten or more. The chain couples TRBV11-2 to TRBJ1-3; 9 bases map to TRBD1. V was pared by 5 bases and J by 0 bases, with 14 bases of the junction left unmatched. The CDR3 totals 19 residues. CDR1 SGHAT and CDR2 FQNNGV come from the germline V gene. The chain's CDR3 is CASSPNPTGGLGSGNTIYF. The CDR3 DNA is TGTGCCAGCAGCCCAAACCCGACAGGGGGGTTAGGCTCTGGAAACACCATATATTTT.

This clonotype was detected only a few times. The chain combines TRBV5-1 with TRBJ2-7; TRBD1 matches at 11 bases. J gave up 6 bases and V 1 base, and 6 bases lay outside the gene matches. CDR3 size: 15 residues. Per the germline V gene, CDR1 is SGHRS and CDR2 is YFSETQ. The CDR3, as DNA: TGCGCCAGCAGCTTGTATGGAGGGACAGGGGGCGAGCAGTACTTC. Translating gives CASSLYGGTGGEQYF.

In regard to this clonotype: One base away lies a much larger clone, so this may be a sequencing read error. The CDR3 ends on some other residue instead of the conserved phenylalanine or tryptophan, so this is likely a read error. The chain recombines TRBV14 with TRBJ2-7; D is possibly TRBD1 (6 bases). In germline, CDR1 is SGHDN, CDR2 FVKESK. This CDR3 comprises 12 residues. The V gene lost 5 bases and the J gene lost 2 bases, with 7 bases spanning the gap. In DNA, the CDR3 is TGTGCCAGCAGCGACAGGCCCTACGAGCAGTACTTG. Protein product: CASSDRPYEQYL.

In regard to this clonotype: Given a much more abundant clone one base away, this may be a read error. Because the CDR3 is missing its conserved closing phenylalanine or tryptophan, this is likely a read error. The CDR3 loop is CSVVKHATSGSSTDTQYC. The CDR3 bases are TGCAGCGTTGTGAAGCATGCGACTAGCGGCTCTAGCACAGATACGCAGTATTGT. This sequence joins TRBV29-1 and TRBJ2-3; 9 bases match TRBD2. From germline, CDR1 is SQVTM and CDR2 ANQGSEA. The CDR3 has 18 amino acids. J lost 0 bases, V lost 4 bases, and 14 bases had no gene match.

This clonotype was counted ten times or more. The J gene is TRBJ2-7, the V gene TRBV29-1; D might be TRBD1 (6 bases). The germline V gene encodes CDR1 SQVTM and CDR2 ANQGSEA. The CDR3 totals 13 residues. Trimming removed 7 bases at V and 2 bases at J, with 15 bases between. CDR3 DNA sequence: TGCAGCGAAGAAACCGGGACACCCTACGAGCAGTACTTC. Translated, it gives CSEETGTPYEQYF.

Ten or more counts support this clonotype. The chain recombines TRBV7-9 with TRBJ1-1; D is undetermined. CDR1 and CDR2 (germline): SEHNR, FQNEAQ (reference sequence). The V gene lost 3 bases and the J gene lost 5 bases, with 10 bases spanning the gap. This CDR3 spans 13 amino acids. The CDR3 DNA reads as TGTGCCAGCAGCTTGTCCGGGCTTACTGAAGCTTTCTTT. Translation: CASSLSGLTEAFF.

This clonotype turned up a few times. The CDR3 DNA reads TGTGCCATCGGGACAGCGAACACTGAAGCTTTCTTT. This encodes CAIGTANTEAFF. The chain employs TRBV10-3 and TRBJ1-1; 7 bases align to TRBD1. Trimming at V came to 8 bases and at J to 1 base, leaving 1 base not matched to a gene. Germline V CDR1 and CDR2: ENHRY, SYGVKD. This CDR3 has 12 residues.

This chain joins TRBV25-1 and TRBJ2-5, with TRBD2 matching 13 bases. The CDR3 loop spans 16 amino acids. V lost 7 bases, J lost 5 bases, and 10 bases stayed unmatched. Germline assignment: CDR1 MGHDK and CDR2 SYGVNS. CDR3 region: CASMGSGLAGVETQYF. The CDR3 coding sequence is TGTGCCAGCATGGGGAGCGGACTAGCGGGAGTGGAGACCCAGTACTTC.

This chain links TRBV7-8 with TRBJ2-3; 14 bases align to TRBD2. CDR3 length: 18 amino acids. The trim removed 5 bases at V and 5 bases at J, leaving 12 bases unmatched. Per the germline V gene, CDR1 is SGHVS and CDR2 is FQNEAQ. The CDR3 nucleotides read TGTGCCAGCAGCCCCCACTGGACTAGCGGGGGGTTGGAAGATACGCAGTATTTT. Residues: CASSPHWTSGGLEDTQYF.

The rearrangement links TRBV7-8 to TRBJ2-1; 8 bases match TRBD1. The CDR3 extends over 18 amino acids. Germline CDR1 and CDR2: SGHVS and FQNEAQ. With 5 bases clipped from V and 3 bases from J, the junction kept 15 bases outside the gene matches. The CDR3 region has the DNA TGTGCCAGCAGCCCCGGGACAGGACCCTGGGCGCTCTACAATGAGCAGTTCTTC. Protein sequence: CASSPGTGPWALYNEQFF.

The sample holds a few counts of this clonotype. This chain joins TRBV5-5 and TRBJ2-1; maybe TRBD2 (6 bases). Per germline, CDR1 SGHKS and CDR2 YYEKEE (reference sequence). Trimming pared 3 bases from V and 6 bases from J, leaving 7 bases between. This CDR3 spans 12 amino acids. The CDR3: CASSYGGNEQFF. CDR3 in DNA: TGTGCCAGCAGCTACGGGGGCAATGAGCAGTTCTTC. Full variable domain (missing parts from reference TRBV5-5 and TRBJ2-1): DAGVTQSPTHLIKTRGQQVTLRCSPISGHKSVSWYQQVLGQGPQFIFQYYEKEERGRGNFPDRFSARQFPNYSSELNVNALLLGDSALYLCASSYGGNEQFFGPGTRLTVL.

This clonotype has a count of ten or more. The rearrangement links TRBV6-1 to TRBJ2-7; TRBD1 matches 7 bases. J was trimmed by 4 bases and V by 4 bases; bases with no gene match: 10. The germline gives CDR1 MNHNS, CDR2 SASEGT. The CDR3 loop spans 15 amino acids. The CDR3 nucleotides are TGTGCCAGCAGTGCAACCGGGACAGAGAAATACGAGCAGTACTTC. Encoded protein: CASSATGTEKYEQYF.

V usage is TRBV7-9 and J usage is TRBJ1-1; no reliable D call. V gave up 5 bases and J gave up 9 bases, with 10 bases separating them. The germline V gene encodes CDR1 SEHNR and CDR2 FQNEAQ (reference sequence). The length of the CDR3 is 11 residues. CDR3 coding DNA: TGTGCCAGCAGCCCGCAGGTACAAGCTTTCTTT. This codes for CASSPQVQAFF.